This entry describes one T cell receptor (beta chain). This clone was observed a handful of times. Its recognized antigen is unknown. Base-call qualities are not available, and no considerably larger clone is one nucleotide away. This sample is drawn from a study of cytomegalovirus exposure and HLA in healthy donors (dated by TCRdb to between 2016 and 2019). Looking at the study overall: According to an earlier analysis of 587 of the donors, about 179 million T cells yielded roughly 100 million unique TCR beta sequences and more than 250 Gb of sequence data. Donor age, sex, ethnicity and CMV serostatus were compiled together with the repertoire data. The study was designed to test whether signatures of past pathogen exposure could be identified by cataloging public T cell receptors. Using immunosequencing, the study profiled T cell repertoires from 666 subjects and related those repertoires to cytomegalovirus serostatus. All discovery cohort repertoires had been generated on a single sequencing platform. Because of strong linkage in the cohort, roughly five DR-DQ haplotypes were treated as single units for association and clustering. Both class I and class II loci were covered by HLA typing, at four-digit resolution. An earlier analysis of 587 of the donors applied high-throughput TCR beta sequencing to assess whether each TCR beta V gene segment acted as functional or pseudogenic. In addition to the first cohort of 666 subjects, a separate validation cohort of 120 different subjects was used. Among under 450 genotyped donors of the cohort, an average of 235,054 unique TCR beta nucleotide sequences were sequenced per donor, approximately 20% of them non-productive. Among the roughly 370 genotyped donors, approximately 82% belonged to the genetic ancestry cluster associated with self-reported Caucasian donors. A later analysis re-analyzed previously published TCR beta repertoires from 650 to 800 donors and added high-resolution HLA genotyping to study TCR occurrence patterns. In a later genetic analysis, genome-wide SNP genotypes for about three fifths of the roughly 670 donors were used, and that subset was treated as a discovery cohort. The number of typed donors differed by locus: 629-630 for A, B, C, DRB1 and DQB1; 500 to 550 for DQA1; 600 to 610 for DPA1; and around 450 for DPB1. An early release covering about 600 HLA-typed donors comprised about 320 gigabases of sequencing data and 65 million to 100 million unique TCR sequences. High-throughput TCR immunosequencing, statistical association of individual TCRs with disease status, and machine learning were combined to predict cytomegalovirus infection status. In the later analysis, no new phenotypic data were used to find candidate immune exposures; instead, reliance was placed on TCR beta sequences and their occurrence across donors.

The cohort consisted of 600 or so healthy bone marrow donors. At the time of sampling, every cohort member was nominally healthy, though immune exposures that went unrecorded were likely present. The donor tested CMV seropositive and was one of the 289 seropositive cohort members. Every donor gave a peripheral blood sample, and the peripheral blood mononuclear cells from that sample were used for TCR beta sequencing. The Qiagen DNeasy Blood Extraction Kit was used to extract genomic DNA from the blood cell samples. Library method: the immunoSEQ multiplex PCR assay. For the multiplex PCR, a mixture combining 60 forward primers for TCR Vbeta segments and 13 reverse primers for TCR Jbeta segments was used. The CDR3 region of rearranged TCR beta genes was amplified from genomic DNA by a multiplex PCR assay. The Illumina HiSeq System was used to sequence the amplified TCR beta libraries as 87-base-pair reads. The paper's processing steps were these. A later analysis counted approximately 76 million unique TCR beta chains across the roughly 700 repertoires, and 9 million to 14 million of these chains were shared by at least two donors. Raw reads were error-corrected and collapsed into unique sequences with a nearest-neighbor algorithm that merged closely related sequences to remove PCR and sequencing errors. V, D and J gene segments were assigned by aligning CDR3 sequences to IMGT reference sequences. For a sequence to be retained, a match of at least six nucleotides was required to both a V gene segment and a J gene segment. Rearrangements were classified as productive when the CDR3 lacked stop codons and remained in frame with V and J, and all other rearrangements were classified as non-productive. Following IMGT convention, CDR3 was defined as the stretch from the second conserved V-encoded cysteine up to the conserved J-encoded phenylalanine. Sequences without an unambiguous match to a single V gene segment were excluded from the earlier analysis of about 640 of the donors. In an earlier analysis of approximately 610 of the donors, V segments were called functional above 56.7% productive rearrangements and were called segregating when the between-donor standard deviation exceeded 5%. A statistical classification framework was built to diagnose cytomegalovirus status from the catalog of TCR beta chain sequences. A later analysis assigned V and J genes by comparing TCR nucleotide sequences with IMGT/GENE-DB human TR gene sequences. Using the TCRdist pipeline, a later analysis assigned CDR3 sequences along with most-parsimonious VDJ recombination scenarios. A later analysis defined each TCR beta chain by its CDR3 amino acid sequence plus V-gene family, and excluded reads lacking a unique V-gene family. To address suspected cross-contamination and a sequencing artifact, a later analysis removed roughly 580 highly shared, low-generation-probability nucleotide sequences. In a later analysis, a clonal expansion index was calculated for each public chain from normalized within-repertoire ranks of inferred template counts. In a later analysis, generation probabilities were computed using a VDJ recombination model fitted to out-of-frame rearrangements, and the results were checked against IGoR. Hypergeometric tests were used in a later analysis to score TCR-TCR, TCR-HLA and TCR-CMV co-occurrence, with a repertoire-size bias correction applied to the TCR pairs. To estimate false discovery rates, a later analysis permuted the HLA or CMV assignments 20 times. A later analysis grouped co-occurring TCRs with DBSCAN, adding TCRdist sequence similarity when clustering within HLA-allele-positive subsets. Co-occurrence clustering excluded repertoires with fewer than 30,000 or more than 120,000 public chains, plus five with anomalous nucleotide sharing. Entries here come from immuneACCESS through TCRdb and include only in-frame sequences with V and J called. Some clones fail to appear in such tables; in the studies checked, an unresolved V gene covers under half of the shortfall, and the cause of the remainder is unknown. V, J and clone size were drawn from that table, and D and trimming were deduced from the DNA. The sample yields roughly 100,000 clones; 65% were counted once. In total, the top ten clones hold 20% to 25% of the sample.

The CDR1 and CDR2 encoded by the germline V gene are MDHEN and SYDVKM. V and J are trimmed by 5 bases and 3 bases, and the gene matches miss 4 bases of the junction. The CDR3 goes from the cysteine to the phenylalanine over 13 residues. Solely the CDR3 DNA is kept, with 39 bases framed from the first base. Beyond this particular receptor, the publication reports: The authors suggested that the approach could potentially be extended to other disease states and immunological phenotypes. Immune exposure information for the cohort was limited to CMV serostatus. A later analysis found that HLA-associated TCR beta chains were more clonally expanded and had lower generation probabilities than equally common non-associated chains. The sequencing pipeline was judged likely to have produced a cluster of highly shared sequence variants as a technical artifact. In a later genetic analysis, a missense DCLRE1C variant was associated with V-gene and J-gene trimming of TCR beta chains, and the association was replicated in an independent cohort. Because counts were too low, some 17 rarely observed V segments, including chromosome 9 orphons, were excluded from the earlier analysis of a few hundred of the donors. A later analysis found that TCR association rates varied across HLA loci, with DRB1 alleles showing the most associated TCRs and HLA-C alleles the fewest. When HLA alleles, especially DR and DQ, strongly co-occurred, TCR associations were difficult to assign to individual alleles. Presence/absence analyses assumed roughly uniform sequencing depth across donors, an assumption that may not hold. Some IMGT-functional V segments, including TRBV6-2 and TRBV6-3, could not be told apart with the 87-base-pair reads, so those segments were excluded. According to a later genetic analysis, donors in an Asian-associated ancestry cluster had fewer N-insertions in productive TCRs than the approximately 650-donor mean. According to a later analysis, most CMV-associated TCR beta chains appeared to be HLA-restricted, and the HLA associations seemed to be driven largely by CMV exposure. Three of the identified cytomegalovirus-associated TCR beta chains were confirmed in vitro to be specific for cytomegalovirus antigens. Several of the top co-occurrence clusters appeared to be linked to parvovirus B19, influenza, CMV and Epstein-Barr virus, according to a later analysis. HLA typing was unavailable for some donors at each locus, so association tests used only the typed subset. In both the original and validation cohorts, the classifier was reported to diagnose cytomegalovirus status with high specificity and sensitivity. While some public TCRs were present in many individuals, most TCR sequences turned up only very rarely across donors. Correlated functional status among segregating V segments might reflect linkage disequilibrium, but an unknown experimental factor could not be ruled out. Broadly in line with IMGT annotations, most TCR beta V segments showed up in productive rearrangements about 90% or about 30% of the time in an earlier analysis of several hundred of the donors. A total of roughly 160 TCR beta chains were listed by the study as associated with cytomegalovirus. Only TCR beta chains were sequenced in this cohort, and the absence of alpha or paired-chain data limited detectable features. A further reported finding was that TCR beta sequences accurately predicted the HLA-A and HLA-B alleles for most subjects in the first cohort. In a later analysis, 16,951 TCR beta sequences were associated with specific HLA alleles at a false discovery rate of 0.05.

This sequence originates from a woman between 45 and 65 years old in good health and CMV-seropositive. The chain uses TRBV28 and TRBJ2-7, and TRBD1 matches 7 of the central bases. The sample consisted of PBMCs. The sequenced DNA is TGTGCCAGCAGTGGGACAGAGAACTACGAGCAGTACTTC. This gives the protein CASSGTENYEQYF.